Shown below are 27 T cell receptor beta chains from a single sample sequenced in a study of cytomegalovirus exposure and HLA in healthy donors. This PCR relied on a set of 60 Vbeta primers and 13 Jbeta primers. Sequencing used immunoSEQ multiplex PCR; TCRdb keeps in-frame clones, though not all of them. Here the sample spans 85,000 to 100,000 clones, under 80% being singletons. Source material: PBMCs. The receptors were sampled from a human donor in good health.

Here the CDR3 DNA reads TGTGCCAGTACCTCAAAGGGGATTAACACTGAAGCTTTCTTT. Its protein is CASTSKGINTEAFF. This chain uses TRBV19 with TRBJ1-1; TRBD1 is a possible D gene (5 bases). The CDR3 is 14 amino acids. V lost 7 bases and J lost 2, with 14 bases in between. CDR1 LNHDA and CDR2 SQIVND come from the germline V gene (reference sequence).

The V call is TRBV4-2, the J call TRBJ2-1; 12 bases align to TRBD2. Trimming at V came to 4 bases and at J to 9 bases, leaving 10 bases not matched to a gene. Germline values: CDR1 LGHNA, CDR2 YNFKEQ. CDR3 length: 16 residues. The CDR3 region has the DNA TGTGCCAGCAGCCCTGGAACGGCTAGCGGGAGGGGTGAGCAGTTCTTC. Translation: CASSPGTASGRGEQFF.

V and J are TRBV5-1 and TRBJ2-1; 7 bases match TRBD2. Germline CDR1 SGHRS, CDR2 YFSETQ. This CDR3 has 13 amino acids. After removal of 3 bases from V and 9 bases from J, the junction contained 6 bases not matched to a gene. The CDR3 coding sequence is TGCGCCAGCAGCTCAGGACTAGAGGGTGAGCAGTTCTTC. Protein: CASSSGLEGEQFF.

This rearrangement joins TRBV19 to TRBJ1-6; D is perhaps TRBD1 (6 bases). Deletions cut 5 bases from V and 7 bases from J, with 15 bases between. The CDR3 contains 15 residues. Germline CDR1 LNHDA, CDR2 SQIVND (reference sequence). The CDR3 nucleotides read TGTGCCAGTAGTGGACAGATACTAGAGAATTCACCCCTCCACTTT. Its translation is CASSGQILENSPLHF.

This chain links TRBV6-1 with TRBJ2-2; D perhaps matches TRBD2 (5 bases). Germline CDR1 MNHNS, CDR2 SASEGT. The CDR3 is made up of 16 amino acids. V lost 4 bases to trimming and J lost 5 bases, with 17 bases between them. In DNA, the CDR3 is TGTGCCAGCAGTGCCTGGGGAGAGGGTCGAACCGGGGAGCTGTTTTTT. Amino acids: CASSAWGEGRTGELFF.

This clone has a handful of counts. The sample contains more than one DNA sequence encoding this CDR3. V gene TRBV19 combines with J gene TRBJ1-1, with a weak D call TRBD1 (6 bases). V dropped 3 bases and J dropped 3 bases, with 11 bases sitting between them. The CDR3 runs 14 residues. Germline V gene sequence: CDR1 LNHDA, CDR2 SQIVND (reference sequence). The CDR3 coding sequence is TGTGCCAGTAGTATCGGGGGGCGCGACACTGAAGCTTTCTTT. Its translation: CASSIGGRDTEAFF.

The genes are TRBV5-4 and TRBJ2-1, with TRBD1 identical over 8 bases. Per the germline V gene, CDR1 is SGHNT and CDR2 is YYREEE (reference sequence). This CDR3 is built from 15 residues. J gave up 5 bases and V 4 bases, and 8 bases lay outside the gene matches. The CDR3 DNA reads as TGTGCCAGCAGCCCAAGGCGGGACAGGAACAATGAGCAGTTCTTC. Translation gives CASSPRRDRNNEQFF.

Note on this clone: The junction departs from the called germline gene at one end, perhaps through a read error. V is TRBV4-1 and J is TRBJ2-7, with D unresolved. Germline-derived CDR1 and CDR2 are MGHRA and YSYEKL. The CDR3 spans 16 residues. The DNA of the CDR3 is TGCGCCAGCAGTCAAGGGCACGGCAGCCGACTCTACGAGCAGTACTTC. Translated: CASSQGHGSRLYEQYF.

V and J are TRBV4-1 and TRBJ2-5; 7 nucleotides align to TRBD1. The end of the DNA is better explained by TRBJ2-7, so the J call may be wrong. The germline V gene encodes CDR1 MGHRA and CDR2 YSYEKL. The CDR3 is 15 residues long. The CDR3 DNA sequence: TGCGCCAGCAGCCACGGGGCCGGGACAGCCTACGAGCAGTACTTC. Translating it yields CASSHGAGTAYEQYF.

This clone was detected a few times. The chain joins TRBV6-6 to TRBJ1-1, with 9 bases identical to TRBD1. This CDR3 spans 14 amino acids. The germline V gene encodes CDR1 MNHNY and CDR2 SVGAGI (reference sequence). Trimming cost V 3 bases and J 5 bases; bases outside gene matches: 4. The CDR3 spells CASSYEGQGTEAFF. The CDR3 bases are TGTGCCAGCAGTTATGAGGGACAGGGTACTGAAGCTTTCTTT.

This clone was observed once. The chain employs TRBV27 and TRBJ1-2, with D tentatively TRBD1 (5 bases). The germline V and J ends were trimmed by 8 bases and 7 bases, with 17 bases remaining between them. The CDR3 runs to 13 residues. The germline CDR1 and CDR2 sequences are MNHEY and SMNVEV (reference sequence). The CDR3 DNA follows: TGTGCCAGCGGGGTCCAGGGTATCGGTGGCTACACCTTC. This sequence encodes CASGVQGIGGYTF.

This chain connects TRBV5-6 to TRBJ1-5, with TRBD1 matching over 7 bases. This CDR3 has 15 amino acids. The V gene end was trimmed by 2 bases and the J gene end by 3 bases; junction bases not matched to a gene: 5. CDR1 is SGHDT and CDR2 is YYEEEE in the germline V gene. DNA for the CDR3: TGTGCCAGCAGCTTAAAGGGACAGCACAATCAGCCCCAGCATTTT. The encoded protein is CASSLKGQHNQPQHF.

The genes are TRBV6-5 and TRBJ1-6; 7 positions agree with TRBD1. V lost 5 bases to trimming and J lost 5 bases; unmatched junction nucleotides: 3. Germline CDR1 and CDR2: MNHEY and SVGAGI. The CDR3 has 14 residues. CDR3 protein: CASSTGQHNSPLHF. CDR3 DNA sequence: TGTGCCAGCAGTACGGGACAGCATAATTCACCCCTCCACTTT.

The V call is TRBV6-5, the J call TRBJ2-7; possibly TRBD2 for D (6 bases). The germline CDR1 and CDR2 sequences are MNHEY and SVGAGI. The CDR3 loop spans 15 amino acids. The V and J ends lost 5 bases and 0 bases respectively, with 14 bases between them. The CDR3 nucleotides are TGTGCCAGCAGTCGCTGGGACTGGCGCTCCTACGAGCAGTACTTC. Its protein product is CASSRWDWRSYEQYF.

V usage is TRBV5-1 and J usage is TRBJ2-5; 10 bases are a match to TRBD1. The CDR3 spans 14 residues. CDR1 SGHRS and CDR2 YFSETQ come from the germline V gene. Losses at the gene ends were 2 bases for V and 5 bases for J; bases not matched to a gene: 3. In DNA, the CDR3 is TGCGCCAGCAGCTTCGGACAGGGGGGGGAGACCCAGTACTTC. This encodes CASSFGQGGETQYF.

V and J are TRBV7-8 and TRBJ2-7; D call uncertain. CDR1 is SGHVS and CDR2 is FQNEAQ in the germline V gene. V lost 5 bases and J 0 bases, leaving 23 bases between the germline ends. CDR3 length: 18 amino acids. CDR3 protein: CASSTHHLTPLGSYEQYF. CDR3 sequence (DNA): TGTGCCAGCAGCACCCACCACCTGACTCCCCTCGGCTCCTACGAGCAGTACTTC.

The chain links TRBV18 to TRBJ1-1; D is perhaps TRBD1 (6 bases). Per the germline V gene, CDR1 is KGHSH and CDR2 is LQKENI. Trimming stripped 4 bases from V and 2 bases from J, with 14 bases between. CDR3 size: 15 residues. The CDR3 DNA is TGTGCCAGCTCACACCAGGGGTTCAGTAACACTGAAGCTTTCTTT. It translates to CASSHQGFSNTEAFF.

This clone has only a few counts. V gene TRBV6-5 combines with J gene TRBJ1-1; 9 bases align to TRBD1. The CDR3 covers 15 residues. From germline, CDR1 is MNHEY and CDR2 SVGAGI. Germline trimming cut 7 bases from V and 5 bases from J; bases unmatched to any gene: 11. The CDR3 protein is CASIRSGQGFTEAFF. The CDR3 coding sequence is TGTGCCAGCATTAGATCGGGACAGGGATTTACTGAAGCTTTCTTT.

V usage is TRBV6-4 and J usage is TRBJ2-3, with 11 bases that match TRBD2. The CDR3 is 15 residues long. CDR1 and CDR2 (germline): MRHNA, SNTAGT. The V segment lost 5 bases and the J segment 2 bases; nucleotides outside the gene matches: 3. The CDR3 nucleotides are TGTGCCAGCAGTCCGGGACTAGCGGACACAGATACGCAGTATTTT. Protein product: CASSPGLADTDTQYF.

The chain couples TRBV10-3 to TRBJ2-2; D is uncertain. Germline CDR1 and CDR2: ENHRY and SYGVKD. With 2 bases removed from V and 7 bases from J, the gap between germline ends came to 8 bases. The CDR3 contains 13 residues. The CDR3 reads CAISEIAGGELFF. CDR3 coding DNA: TGTGCCATCAGTGAGATTGCCGGCGGGGAGCTGTTTTTT.

This clone is a singleton in its sample. The rearrangement joins TRBV18 to TRBJ2-5, with 7 nucleotides matching TRBD1. Germline V CDR1 and CDR2: KGHSH, LQKENI. The CDR3 length is 18 residues. Trimming cost V 3 bases and J 0 bases; bases outside gene matches: 13. The CDR3 DNA follows: TGTGCCAGCTCACCTAAAACAGGGGCTAGAACTTACCAAGAGACCCAGTACTTC. Its protein product is CASSPKTGARTYQETQYF.

The chain uses TRBV30 and TRBJ1-2; no firm D call. Trimming took 6 bases from V and 8 from J, leaving 10 bases between them. The CDR3 spans 10 residues. Germline V gene sequence: CDR1 GTSNPN, CDR2 SVGIG (reference sequence). The CDR3 loop is CACGGGGYTF. As DNA, the CDR3 is TGTGCCTGCGGCGGAGGGGGCTACACCTTC.

The chain employs TRBV5-4 and TRBJ2-5, with TRBD1 matching 8 bases. Germline lookup yields CDR1 SGHNT and CDR2 YYREEE (reference sequence). V was clipped by 0 bases and J by 4 bases; unmatched bases: 5. This CDR3 has 15 residues. The CDR3 DNA sequence: TGTGCCAGCAGCTTGGGAGGACAGGGAGGAGAGACCCAGTACTTC. Amino acids: CASSLGGQGGETQYF.

The V call is TRBV10-3, the J call TRBJ2-4; 8 bases agree with TRBD2. Per the germline V gene, CDR1 is ENHRY and CDR2 is SYGVKD. The junction had 14 bases not matched to a gene; V was cut back by 10 bases and J by 6 bases. The CDR3 has 15 amino acids. The CDR3 reads CATRRGTGGLNIQYF. CDR3 DNA: TGTGCCACCCGCCGGGGGACGGGGGGGCTAAACATTCAGTACTTC.

The V and J genes are TRBV7-7 and TRBJ2-2; TRBD2 might be the D (6 bases). CDR1 and CDR2 (germline): SSHAT, FNYEAQ (reference sequence). The CDR3 loop spans 15 amino acids. Trimming stripped 0 bases from V and 1 base from J, with 6 bases between. CDR3 in DNA: TGTGCCAGCAGCTTAGCGGGGGGGAACACCGGGGAGCTGTTTTTT. Its protein is CASSLAGGNTGELFF.

J is TRBJ1-5 and V is TRBV19, with TRBD1 identical over 8 bases. Losses at the gene ends were 0 bases for V and 7 bases for J; bases not matched to a gene: 8. Germline CDR1 LNHDA, CDR2 SQIVND (reference sequence). The CDR3 length is 16 residues. Written as DNA, the CDR3 is TGTGCCAGTAGTATAGAAGCAGGGGGCATCGGCCAGCCCCAGCATTTT. As protein: CASSIEAGGIGQPQHF.

The genes are TRBV7-2 and TRBJ2-1; D uncertain. Trimming stripped 5 bases from V and 8 bases from J, with 7 bases between. Germline V gives CDR1 SGHTA, CDR2 FQGNSA. The CDR3 is 11 amino acids. The CDR3 loop is CASSPLHEQFF. DNA of the CDR3: TGTGCCAGCAGCCCCCTCCATGAGCAGTTCTTC.